This T cell receptor beta chain comes out of a study of CD8+ T cells in alopecia areata. As the sequencing template, cDNA was produced by extracting RNA and reverse transcribing it. Data came from immunoSEQ multiplex PCR; TCRdb stores just in-frame clones and leaves some out. This table has 120,000 to 150,000 clones, roughly 50% appearing once. V was pared by 0 bases and J by 4 bases, with 13 bases between. Germline V gives CDR1 SGHRS, CDR2 YFSETQ. This CDR3 spans 15 amino acids. The J gene is TRBJ1-2, the V gene TRBV5-1, with D perhaps matching TRBD1 (6 bases). Sequenced sample: CD4+ T cells sorted from blood. The TCR sequence derives from a human donor with alopecia areata. The CDR3 is CASSLEGRGVYGYTF. The DNA for the CDR3 is TGCGCCAGCAGCTTGGAGGGCAGGGGCGTCTATGGCTACACCTTC. The full variable domain, in which reference TRBV5-1 and TRBJ1-2 provide the parts outside the CDR3, is KAGVTQTPRYLIKTRGQQVTLSCSPISGHRSVSWYQQTPGQGLQFLFEYFSETQRNKGNFPGRFSGRQFSNSRSEMNVSTLELGDSALYLCASSLEGRGVYGYTFGSGTRLTVV.